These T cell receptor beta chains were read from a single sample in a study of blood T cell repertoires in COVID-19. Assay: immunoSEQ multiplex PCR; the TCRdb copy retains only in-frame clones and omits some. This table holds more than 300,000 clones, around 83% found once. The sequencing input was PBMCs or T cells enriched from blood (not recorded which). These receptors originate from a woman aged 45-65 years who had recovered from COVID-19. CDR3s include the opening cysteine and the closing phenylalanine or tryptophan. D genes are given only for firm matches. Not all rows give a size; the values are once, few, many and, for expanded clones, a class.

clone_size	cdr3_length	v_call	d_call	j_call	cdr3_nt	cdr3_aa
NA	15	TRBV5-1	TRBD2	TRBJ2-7	TGCGCCAGCAGCGCCTCCGGGACTAGTATGTCCGAGCAGTACTTC	CASSASGTSMSEQYF
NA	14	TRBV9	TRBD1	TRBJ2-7	TGTGCCAGCAGCGTGGGACAGGGAGCCTACGAGCAGTACTTC	CASSVGQGAYEQYF
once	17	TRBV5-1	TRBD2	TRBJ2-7	TGCGCCAGCAGTTTCGGACTAGCGGGAGCCCCCCCCTACGAGCAGTACTTC	CASSFGLAGAPPYEQYF
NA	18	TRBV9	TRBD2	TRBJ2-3	TGTGCCAGCAGCGTAGGAGGTGCTAGCGGGGGGGCCACAGATACGCAGTATTTT	CASSVGGASGGATDTQYF
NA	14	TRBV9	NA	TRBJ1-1	TGTGCCAGCAGCGTTGGCCAGGGGTGGACTGAAGCTTTCTTT	CASSVGQGWTEAFF
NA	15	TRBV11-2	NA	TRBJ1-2	TGTGCCAGCAGCCCGACGCCAGGTGCGAACTATGGCTACACCTTC	CASSPTPGANYGYTF
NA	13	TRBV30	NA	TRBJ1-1	TGTGCCTGGATACGGGGGGGCGACACTGAAGCTTTCTTT	CAWIRGGDTEAFF
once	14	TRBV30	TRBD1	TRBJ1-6	TGTGCCTGGAGTGTTGAGCCAGGGGGTTCACCCCTCCACTTT	CAWSVEPGGSPLHF
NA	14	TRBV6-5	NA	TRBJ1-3	TGTGCCAGCAGTTACAGGGGGTCTGGAAACACCATATATTTT	CASSYRGSGNTIYF
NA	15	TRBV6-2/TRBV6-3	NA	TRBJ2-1	TGTGCCAGCAGTTACCTAGCCGGGGGTATCAATGAGCAGTTCTTC	CASSYLAGGINEQFF
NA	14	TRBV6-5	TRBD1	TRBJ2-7	TGTGCCAGCACCCGGACAGGGGACACCTACGAGCAGTACTTC	CASTRTGDTYEQYF
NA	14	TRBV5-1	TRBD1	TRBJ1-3	TGCGCCAGCAGCACAGGGGGCTCTGGAAACACCATATATTTT	CASSTGGSGNTIYF
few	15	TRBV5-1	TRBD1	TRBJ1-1	TGCGCCAGCAGCTCAACCCCGACAGGGAATACTGAAGCTTTCTTT	CASSSTPTGNTEAFF
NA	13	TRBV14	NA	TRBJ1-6	TGTGCCAGCAGCCAAGTGGGGAGGGGTCCTAGCCACTTT	CASSQVGRGPSHF
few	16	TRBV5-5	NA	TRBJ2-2	TGTGCCAGCAGCTTGTTCGTCTTCGCGAACACCGGGGAGCTGTTTTTT	CASSLFVFANTGELFF
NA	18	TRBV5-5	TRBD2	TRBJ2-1	TGTGCCAGCAGCCTTACCGGACTAGCGGGGGGGCCGGGTAATGAGCAGTTCTTC	CASSLTGLAGGPGNEQFF
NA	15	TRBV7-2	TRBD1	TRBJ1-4	TGTGCCAGCAGGAACCCAGGGGGTTCTAATGAAAAACTGTTTTTT	CASRNPGGSNEKLFF
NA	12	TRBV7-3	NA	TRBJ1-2	TGTGCCAGCAGCTTGGGGGAGGGTGGCTACACCTTC	CASSLGEGGYTF
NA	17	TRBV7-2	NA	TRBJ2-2	TGTGCCAGCAGCTTCCCCTCCCAGGGCCGGCCCTCCGGGGAGCTGTTTTTT	CASSFPSQGRPSGELFF
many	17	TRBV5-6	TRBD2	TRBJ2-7	TGTGCCAGCAGCTTCAGACTAGCGGGAGCGAGAAGGGACGAGCAGTACTTC	CASSFRLAGARRDEQYF
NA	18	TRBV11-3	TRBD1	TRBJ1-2	TGTGCCAGCAGCTTAGAACCCCATCAGGACAGGATGGCCTATGGCTACACCTTC	CASSLEPHQDRMAYGYTF
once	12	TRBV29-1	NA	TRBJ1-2	TGCAGCGTTGGGGGCGGACAGTATGGCTACACCTTC	CSVGGGQYGYTF
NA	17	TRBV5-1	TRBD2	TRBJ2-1	TGCGCCAGCATAGGACTAGCGGGAGCGAACTCCTACAATGAGCAGTTCTTC	CASIGLAGANSYNEQFF
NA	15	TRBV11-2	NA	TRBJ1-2	TGTGCCAGCAGCTCCCTCCCCGGGGCAGGGGCAGGCTACACCTTC	CASSSLPGAGAGYTF
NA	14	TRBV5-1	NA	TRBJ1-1	TGCGCCAGCAGCTTTGCAGGGGATACGCGTGGAGCTTTCTTT	CASSFAGDTRGAFF
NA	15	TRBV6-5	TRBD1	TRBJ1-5	TGTGCCAGCAGTTACTCAGGGGGCAGGAATCAGCCCCAGCATTTT	CASSYSGGRNQPQHF
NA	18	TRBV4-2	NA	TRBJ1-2	TGTGCCAGCAGCCTTGGGTGGGGGCGGAATACCAAAAACTATGGCTACACCTTC	CASSLGWGRNTKNYGYTF
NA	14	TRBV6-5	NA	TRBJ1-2	TGTGCCAGCAGTTACCGACAGGCTAACTATGGCTACACCTTC	CASSYRQANYGYTF
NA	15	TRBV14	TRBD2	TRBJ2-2	TGTGCCAGCAGCCCCGGACTAGCGGGAGCCGGGGAGCTGTTTTTT	CASSPGLAGAGELFF
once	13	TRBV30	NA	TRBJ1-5	TGTGCCTGGTCTTCCAGCGGAAATCAGCCCCAGCATTTT	CAWSSSGNQPQHF
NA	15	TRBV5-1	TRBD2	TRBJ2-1	TGCGCCAGCAGGCCCGGGACTAGCGGGAACTATGAGCAGTTCTTC	CASRPGTSGNYEQFF
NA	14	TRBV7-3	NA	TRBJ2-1	TGTGCCAGCAGCTTAGCGGGCAGTTACAATGAGCAGTTCTTC	CASSLAGSYNEQFF
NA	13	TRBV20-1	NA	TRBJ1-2	TGCAGTGCTAGTTTAGGGGTTAACTATGGCTACACCTTC	CSASLGVNYGYTF
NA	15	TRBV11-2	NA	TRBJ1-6	TGTGCCAGCAGCTTAGAGCCGGGGAGCATTTCACCCCTCCACTTT	CASSLEPGSISPLHF
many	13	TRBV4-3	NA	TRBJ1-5	TGCGCCAGCAGCCAAGATCAAAATCAGCCCCAGCATTTT	CASSQDQNQPQHF
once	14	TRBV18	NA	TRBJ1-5	TGTGCCAGCTCACCTGGTGCCACAAATCAGCCCCAGCATTTT	CASSPGATNQPQHF
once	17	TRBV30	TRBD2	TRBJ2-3	TGTGCCTGGAGTAAAGGCGTAGCGGGGGGAAGGGGAGATACGCAGTATTTT	CAWSKGVAGGRGDTQYF
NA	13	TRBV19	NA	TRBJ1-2	TGTGCCAGCCGAATGACAGGTTTAGATGGCTACACCTTC	CASRMTGLDGYTF
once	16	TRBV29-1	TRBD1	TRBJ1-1	TGCAGCGTTGAAGATGGGACAGGGTCTCGGAACACTGAAGCTTTCTTT	CSVEDGTGSRNTEAFF
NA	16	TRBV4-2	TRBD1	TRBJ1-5	TGTGCCAGCAGCCACCTTTTACAGGGGGCCCATCAGCCCCAGCATTTT	CASSHLLQGAHQPQHF
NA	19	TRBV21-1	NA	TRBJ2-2	TGTGCCAGCAGCAAAGATGACAGGGGGCTTACCCCTTTGCACGGGGAGCTGTTTTTT	CASSKDDRGLTPLHGELFF
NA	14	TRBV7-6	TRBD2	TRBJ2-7	TGTGCCAGCAGCTCACTAGCGGGGTCCGGGAAGCAGTACTTC	CASSSLAGSGKQYF
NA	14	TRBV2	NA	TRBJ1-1	TGTGCCAGCAGATCGGCTACAGGGAACACTGAAGCTTTCTTT	CASRSATGNTEAFF
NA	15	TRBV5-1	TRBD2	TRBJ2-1	TGCGCCAGCAGCTCAGGACTAGCGGGAGGCAATGAGCAGTTCTTC	CASSSGLAGGNEQFF
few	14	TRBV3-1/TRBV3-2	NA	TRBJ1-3	TGTGCCAGCAGCCCACAGAGCTCTGGAAACACCATATATTTT	CASSPQSSGNTIYF
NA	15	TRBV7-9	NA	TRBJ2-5	TGTGCCAGCAGCCGACCTGGGACACCTCAAGAGACCCAGTACTTC	CASSRPGTPQETQYF
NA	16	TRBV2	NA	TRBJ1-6	TGTGCCAGCAGTGATCTCCAGGGGAACTATAATTCACCCCTCCACTTT	CASSDLQGNYNSPLHF
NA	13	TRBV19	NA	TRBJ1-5	TGTGCCAGTAGTCGGGGACATATTGAGCCCCAGCATTTT	CASSRGHIEPQHF
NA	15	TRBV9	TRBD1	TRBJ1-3	TGTGCCAGCAGCCCATCTCGGGACAGGACAAACACCATATATTTT	CASSPSRDRTNTIYF
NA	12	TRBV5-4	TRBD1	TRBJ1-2	TGTGCCAGCAGCCCATGGACAGGGGGCTACACCTTC	CASSPWTGGYTF
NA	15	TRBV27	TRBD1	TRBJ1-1	TGTGCCAGCAGTTTATTGGGACAGGGGAGGACTGAAGCTTTCTTT	CASSLLGQGRTEAFF
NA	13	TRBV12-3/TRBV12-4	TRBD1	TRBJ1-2	TGTGCCAGCAGTTTTCGACAGGGCTGGGGCTACACCTTC	CASSFRQGWGYTF
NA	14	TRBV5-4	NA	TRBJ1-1	TGTGCCAGCAGCTTGGGCGGATCTGACACTGAAGCTTTCTTT	CASSLGGSDTEAFF
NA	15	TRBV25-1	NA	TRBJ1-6	TGTGCCAGCAGTTGGGGGGGCCCATTAAATTCACCCCTCCACTTT	CASSWGGPLNSPLHF
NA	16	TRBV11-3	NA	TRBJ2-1	TGTGCCAGCAGCTTAGGCGGGGAAGAGGTCTACAATGAGCAGTTCTTC	CASSLGGEEVYNEQFF
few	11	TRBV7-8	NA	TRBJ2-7	TGTGCCAGCAGCTTATGGCACGAGCAGTACTTC	CASSLWHEQYF
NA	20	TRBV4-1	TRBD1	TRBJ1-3	TGCGCCAGCAGCCAACTGACAGGGGGATATTCAAGGGGCCCTGGAAACACCATATATTTT	CASSQLTGGYSRGPGNTIYF
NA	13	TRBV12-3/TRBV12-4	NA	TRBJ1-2	TGTGCCAGCAGTTTAGACGGAGGCTATGGCTACACCTTC	CASSLDGGYGYTF